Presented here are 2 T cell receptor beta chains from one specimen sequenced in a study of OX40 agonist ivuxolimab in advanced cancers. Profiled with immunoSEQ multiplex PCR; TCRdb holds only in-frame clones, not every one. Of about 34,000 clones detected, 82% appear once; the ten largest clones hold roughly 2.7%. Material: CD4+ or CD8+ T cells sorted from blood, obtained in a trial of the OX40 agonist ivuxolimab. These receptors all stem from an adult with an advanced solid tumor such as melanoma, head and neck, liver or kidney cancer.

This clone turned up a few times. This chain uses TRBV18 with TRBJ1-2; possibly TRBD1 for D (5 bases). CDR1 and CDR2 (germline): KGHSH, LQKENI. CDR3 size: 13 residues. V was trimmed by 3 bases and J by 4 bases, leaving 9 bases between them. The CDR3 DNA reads TGTGCCAGCTCACCCGACAGTGTCTATGGCTACACCTTC. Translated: CASSPDSVYGYTF.

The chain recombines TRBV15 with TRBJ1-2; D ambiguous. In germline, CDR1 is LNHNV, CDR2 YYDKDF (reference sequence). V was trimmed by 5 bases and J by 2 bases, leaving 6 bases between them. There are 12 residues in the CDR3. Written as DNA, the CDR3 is TGTGCCACCAGCTTGGGGAACTATGGCTACACCTTC. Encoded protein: CATSLGNYGYTF.